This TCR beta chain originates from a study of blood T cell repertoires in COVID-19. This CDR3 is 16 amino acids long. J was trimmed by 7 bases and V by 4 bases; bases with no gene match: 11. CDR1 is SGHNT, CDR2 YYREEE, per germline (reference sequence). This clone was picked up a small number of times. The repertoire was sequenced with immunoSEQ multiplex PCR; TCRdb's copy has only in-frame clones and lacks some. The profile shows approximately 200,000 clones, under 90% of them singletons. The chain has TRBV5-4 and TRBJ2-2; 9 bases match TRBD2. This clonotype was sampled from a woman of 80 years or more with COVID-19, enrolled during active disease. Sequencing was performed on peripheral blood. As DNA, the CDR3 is TGTGCCAGCAGCCCAAAGGGCGGGGGGGCTATCGGGGAGCTGTTTTTT. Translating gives CASSPKGGGAIGELFF.